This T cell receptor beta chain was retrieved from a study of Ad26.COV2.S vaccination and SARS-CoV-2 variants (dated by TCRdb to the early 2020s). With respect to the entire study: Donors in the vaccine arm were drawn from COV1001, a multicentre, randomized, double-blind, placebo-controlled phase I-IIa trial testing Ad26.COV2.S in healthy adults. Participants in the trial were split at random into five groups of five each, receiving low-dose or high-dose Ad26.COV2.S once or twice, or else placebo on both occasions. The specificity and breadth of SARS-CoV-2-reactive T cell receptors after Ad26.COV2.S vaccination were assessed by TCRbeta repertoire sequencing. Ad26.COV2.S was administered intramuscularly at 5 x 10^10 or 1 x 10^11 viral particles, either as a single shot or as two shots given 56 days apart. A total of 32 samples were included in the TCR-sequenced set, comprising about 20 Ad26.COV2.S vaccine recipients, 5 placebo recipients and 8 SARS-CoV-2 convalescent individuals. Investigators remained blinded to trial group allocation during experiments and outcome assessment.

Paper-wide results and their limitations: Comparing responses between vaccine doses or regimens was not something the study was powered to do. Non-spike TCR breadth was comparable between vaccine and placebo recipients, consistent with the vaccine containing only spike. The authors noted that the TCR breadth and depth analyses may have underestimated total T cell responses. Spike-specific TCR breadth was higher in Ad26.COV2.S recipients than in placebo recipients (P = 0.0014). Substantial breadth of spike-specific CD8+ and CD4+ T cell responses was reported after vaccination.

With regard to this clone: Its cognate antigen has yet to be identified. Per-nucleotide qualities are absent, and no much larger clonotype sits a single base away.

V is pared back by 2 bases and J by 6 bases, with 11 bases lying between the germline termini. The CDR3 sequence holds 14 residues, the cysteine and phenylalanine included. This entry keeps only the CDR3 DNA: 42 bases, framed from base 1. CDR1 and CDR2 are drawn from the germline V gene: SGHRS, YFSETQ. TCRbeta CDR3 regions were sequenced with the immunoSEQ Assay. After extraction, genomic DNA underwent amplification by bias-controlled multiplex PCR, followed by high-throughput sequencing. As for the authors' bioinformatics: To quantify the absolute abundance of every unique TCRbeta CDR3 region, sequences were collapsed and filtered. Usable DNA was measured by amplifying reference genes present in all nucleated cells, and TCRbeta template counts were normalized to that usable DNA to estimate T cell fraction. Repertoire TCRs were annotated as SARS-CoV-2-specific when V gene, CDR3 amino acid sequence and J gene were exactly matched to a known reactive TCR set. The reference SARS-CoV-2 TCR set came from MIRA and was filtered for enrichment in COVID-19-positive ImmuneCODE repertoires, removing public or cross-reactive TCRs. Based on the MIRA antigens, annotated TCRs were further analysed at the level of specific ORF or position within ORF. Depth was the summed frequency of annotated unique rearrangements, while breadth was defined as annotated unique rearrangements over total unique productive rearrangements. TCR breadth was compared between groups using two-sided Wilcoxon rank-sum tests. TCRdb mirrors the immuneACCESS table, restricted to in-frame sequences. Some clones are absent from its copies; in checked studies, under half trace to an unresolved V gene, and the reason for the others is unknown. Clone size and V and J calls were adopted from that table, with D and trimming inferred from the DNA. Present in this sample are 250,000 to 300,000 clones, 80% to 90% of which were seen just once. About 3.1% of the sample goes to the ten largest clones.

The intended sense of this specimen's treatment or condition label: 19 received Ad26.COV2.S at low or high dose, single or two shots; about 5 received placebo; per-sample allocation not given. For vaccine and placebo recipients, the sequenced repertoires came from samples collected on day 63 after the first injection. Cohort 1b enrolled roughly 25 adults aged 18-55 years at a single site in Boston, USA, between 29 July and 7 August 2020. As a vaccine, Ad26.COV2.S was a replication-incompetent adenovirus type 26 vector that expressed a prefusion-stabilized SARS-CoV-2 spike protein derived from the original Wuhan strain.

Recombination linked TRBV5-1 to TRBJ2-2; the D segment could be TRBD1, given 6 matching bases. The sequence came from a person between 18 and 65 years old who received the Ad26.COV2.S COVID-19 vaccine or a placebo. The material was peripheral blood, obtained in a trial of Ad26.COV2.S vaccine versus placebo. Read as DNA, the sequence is TGCGCCAGCAGCTTATTACAGGGATCCGGGGAGCTGTTTTTT. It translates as CASSLLQGSGELFF. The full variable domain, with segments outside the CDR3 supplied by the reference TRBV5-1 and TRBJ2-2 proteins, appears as KAGVTQTPRYLIKTRGQQVTLSCSPISGHRSVSWYQQTPGQGLQFLFEYFSETQRNKGNFPGRFSGRQFSNSRSEMNVSTLELGDSALYLCASSLLQGSGELFFGEGSRLTVL.